The 8 T cell receptor beta chains given below trace back to one sample, sequenced in a study of cytomegalovirus exposure and HLA in healthy donors. Researchers ran the PCR with 60 Vbeta and 13 Jbeta primers. The assay was immunoSEQ multiplex PCR, and TCRdb's table has in-frame clones only and misses some. The sample holds more than 150,000 clones; 78% are singletons and the top ten take approximately 6.8%. Sequenced input: PBMCs. These receptors were taken from a woman between 35 and 50 years old in good health and CMV-seropositive.

V gene TRBV9 combines with J gene TRBJ1-6, with D possibly being TRBD1 (5 bases). The CDR3 is 15 amino acids. Per germline, CDR1 SGDLS and CDR2 YYNGEE. The V gene lost 2 bases and the J gene lost 5 bases, with 11 bases spanning the gap. The CDR3 sequence: CASSVGDRNNSPLHF. CDR3 nucleotide sequence: TGTGCCAGCAGCGTCGGAGACAGAAATAATTCACCCCTCCACTTT.

The V call is TRBV28, the J call TRBJ2-6; TRBD1 matches 9 bases. CDR3 size: 20 residues. Germline V CDR1 and CDR2: MDHEN, SYDVKM. V lost 6 bases and J lost 2; bases outside the gene matches: 17. The CDR3: CASRPGLKGDRAAGANVLTF. As DNA, the CDR3 is TGTGCCAGCAGGCCGGGACTCAAGGGGGACAGGGCTGCTGGGGCCAACGTCCTGACTTTC.

The chain uses TRBV5-4 and TRBJ1-5; D gene uncertain. The ends were cut back, 1 base at V and 1 base at J, with 6 bases in the middle. The V gene's germline CDR1 is SGHNT and CDR2 YYREEE (reference sequence). This CDR3 region has 14 residues. The CDR3 here is CASSLFRSNQPQHF. DNA of the CDR3: TGTGCCAGCAGCTTGTTCCGGAGCAATCAGCCCCAGCATTTT.

The count of this clone is one. CDR3 DNA sequence: TGTGCCAGCAGGGCTACGAGCGGATATGGCTACACCTTC. Translation: CASRATSGYGYTF. The chain is built from TRBV2 and TRBJ1-2; D remains unclear. The V end was cut by 6 bases, the J end by 5 bases, with 13 bases between. CDR3 length: 13 amino acids. Germline assignment: CDR1 SNHLY and CDR2 FYNNEI.

The V gene is TRBV6-6, the J gene TRBJ2-6; D not resolved. The V and J ends lost 5 bases and 2 bases respectively, with 4 bases between them. The CDR3 contains 13 residues. In germline, CDR1 is MNHNY, CDR2 SVGAGI (reference sequence). CDR3 in amino acids: CASSPAGANVLTF. CDR3 nucleotides: TGTGCCAGCAGTCCAGCTGGGGCCAACGTCCTGACTTTC.

This clone was observed a few times. The rearrangement links TRBV7-2 to TRBJ1-1; 7 positions match TRBD1. The CDR3 is 16 amino acids. Germline V gives CDR1 SGHTA, CDR2 FQGNSA. V shed 5 bases and J 2 bases; nucleotides not matched to a gene: 11. The CDR3 DNA reads as TGTGCCAGCAGCAGACCGGACAGGACGAGAAACACTGAAGCTTTCTTT. Amino acid sequence: CASSRPDRTRNTEAFF.

The CDR3 DNA follows: TGTGCCAGCAGTGAGGGCAAGCGGCAGAACACCGGGGAGCTGTTTTTT. It yields the protein CASSEGKRQNTGELFF. The chain carries TRBV2 and TRBJ2-2; D is perhaps TRBD2 (5 bases). Trimming cost V 3 bases and J 1 base, with 12 bases left between them. The germline CDR1 and CDR2 sequences are SNHLY and FYNNEI. This CDR3 region has 16 residues.

The J gene is TRBJ1-2, the V gene TRBV4-1; the match to TRBD1 covers 9 bases. V was pared by 1 base and J by 2 bases, with 11 bases of the junction left unmatched. CDR3 size: 18 residues. Germline-derived CDR1 and CDR2 are MGHRA and YSYEKL. The DNA of the CDR3 is TGCGCCAGCAGCCAAGCCCACAGGGGGCGCGGGAGGAACTATGGCTACACCTTC. Translating gives CASSQAHRGRGRNYGYTF.